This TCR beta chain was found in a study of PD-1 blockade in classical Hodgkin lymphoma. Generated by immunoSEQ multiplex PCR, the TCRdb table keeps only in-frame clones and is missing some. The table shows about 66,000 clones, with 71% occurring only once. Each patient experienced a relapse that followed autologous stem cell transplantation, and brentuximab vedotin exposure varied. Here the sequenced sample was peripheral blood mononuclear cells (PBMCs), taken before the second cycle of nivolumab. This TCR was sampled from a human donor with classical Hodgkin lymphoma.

The CDR3 DNA sequence: TGTGCCAGCAGCCTACCACGGGTTGACGGGGAGCTGTTTTTT. Amino acids: CASSLPRVDGELFF. The chain carries TRBV5-5 and TRBJ2-2; D call uncertain. Germline lookup yields CDR1 SGHKS and CDR2 YYEKEE (reference sequence). V lost 4 bases and J 7 bases, leaving 14 bases between the germline ends. This CDR3 region has 14 residues.